This TCR beta chain was identified during a study of response to subunit inactivated influenza vaccine. Germline assignment: CDR1 SGHAT and CDR2 FQNNGV. The CDR3 contains 16 residues. Deletions cut 1 base from V and 5 bases from J, with 17 bases between. In TCRdb, the RT-PCR reads were re-called with MiXCR into one record per CDR3 protein. The repertoire holds about 540,000 distinct CDR3 sequences, with under 30% as singletons. Only a few counts were recorded for this clonotype. These data were likewise used in another study, on T cells expressing NK-cell markers. That report notes: It was by 5'RACE template switching with UMIs that TCR beta cDNA was made. Restricting sorting to alpha-beta TCR T cells was achieved in several experiments by an anti-gamma-delta TCR antibody. These same clonotypes (in several donors) also led the CD3+CD56-NKG2C+ fraction.

This sequence was found in a man aged 50-60 years who received an inactivated influenza vaccine. The rearrangement uses TRBV11-2 and TRBJ2-5; a weak D match, TRBD1 (6 bases). This material consisted of CD4+ T cells sorted from PBMCs, taken approximately 12 days after vaccination. The CDR3 is CASSLALAYRVETQYF. In DNA, the CDR3 is TGTGCCAGCAGCTTAGCCCTGGCTTACAGGGTTGAGACCCAGTACTTC.